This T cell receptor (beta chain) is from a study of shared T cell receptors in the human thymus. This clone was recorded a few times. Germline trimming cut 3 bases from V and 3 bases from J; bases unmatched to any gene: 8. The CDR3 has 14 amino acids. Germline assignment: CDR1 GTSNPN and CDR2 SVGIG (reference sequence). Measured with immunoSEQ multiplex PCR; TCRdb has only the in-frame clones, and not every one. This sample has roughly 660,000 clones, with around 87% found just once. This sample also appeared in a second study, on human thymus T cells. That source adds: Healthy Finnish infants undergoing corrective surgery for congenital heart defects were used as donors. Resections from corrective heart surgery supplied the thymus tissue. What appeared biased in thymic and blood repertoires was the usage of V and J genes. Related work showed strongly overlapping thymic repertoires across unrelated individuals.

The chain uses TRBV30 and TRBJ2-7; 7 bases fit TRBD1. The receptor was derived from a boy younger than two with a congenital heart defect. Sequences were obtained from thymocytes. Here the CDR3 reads CAWSTGTVYYEQYF. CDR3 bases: TGTGCCTGGAGCACCGGGACAGTATACTACGAGCAGTACTTC.